A single sample is the source of the 6 T cell receptor beta chains below, sequenced in a study of T cell changes during pregnancy in multiple sclerosis. Clones were read by immunoSEQ multiplex PCR, and TCRdb kept only the in-frame ones, dropping some. This sample has fewer than 35,000 clones; about 90% occur once, and the top ten carry roughly 2.8%. The material was CD4+ T cells from peripheral blood mononuclear cells, obtained in the third trimester of pregnancy. Every receptor here comes from a female donor in good health, enrolled as a control in a pregnancy study.

This sequence joins TRBV5-4 and TRBJ2-2, with D tentatively TRBD2 (5 bases). Trimming cost V 6 bases and J 3 bases, with 18 bases left between them. The germline V gene encodes CDR1 SGHNT and CDR2 YYREEE (reference sequence). This CDR3 is built from 16 residues. CDR3 sequence reads: CASNIDEGSYTGELFF. The CDR3 DNA follows: TGTGCCAGCAACATAGACGAGGGTTCTTACACCGGGGAGCTGTTTTTT.

V gene TRBV5-4 combines with J gene TRBJ2-2; D is unresolved. The V and J ends lost 4 bases and 2 bases respectively, with 9 bases between them. The CDR3 has 14 residues. The germline V gene has CDR1 SGHNT and CDR2 YYREEE (reference sequence). CDR3 region: CASSPRSNTGELFF. The CDR3 nucleotides read TGTGCCAGCAGCCCCCGGTCTAACACCGGGGAGCTGTTTTTT.

The V and J genes are TRBV2 and TRBJ2-4; TRBD2 aligns across 11 bases. The CDR3 contains 15 residues. In germline, CDR1 is SNHLY, CDR2 FYNNEI. V lost 6 bases to trimming and J lost 4 bases; unmatched junction nucleotides: 5. The CDR3 is CASRGTSGGKNIQYF. CDR3 coding DNA: TGTGCCAGCAGGGGGACTAGCGGAGGGAAAAACATTCAGTACTTC.

V usage is TRBV10-3 and J usage is TRBJ2-5, with 8 positions matching TRBD2. Per germline, CDR1 ENHRY and CDR2 SYGVKD. The CDR3 sequence is 15 residues long. Germline trimming cut 3 bases from V and 0 bases from J; bases unmatched to any gene: 3. CDR3 loop: CAISDRGGYQETQYF. In DNA form, the CDR3 reads TGTGCCATCAGTGATCGCGGGGGGTACCAAGAGACCCAGTACTTC.

In DNA form, the CDR3 reads TGTGCCAGCACCTCGGATCCCAGCGCCGGGGAGCTGTTTTTT. Translated, it gives CASTSDPSAGELFF. The chain carries TRBV6-4 and TRBJ2-2; unclear D gene. V shed 7 bases and J shed 6 bases, with 15 bases lying between them. CDR1 and CDR2 from the germline V gene are MRHNA and SNTAGT. The CDR3 covers 14 residues.

This clone was detected only once. The chain uses TRBV7-2 and TRBJ1-6; D not resolved. The CDR3 runs to 12 residues. Germline CDR1 SGHTA, CDR2 FQGNSA. With 1 base removed from V and 10 bases from J, the gap between germline ends came to 5 bases. The CDR3 DNA reads as TGTGCCAGCAGCTTAGGGGCCTCACCCCTCCACTTT. It specifies CASSLGASPLHF.